A selection of T cell receptor beta chains follows, all from one sample in a study of blood T cell repertoires in COVID-19. The method was immunoSEQ multiplex PCR; TCRdb's version includes in-frame clones alone and lacks a portion of them. The data contain about 160,000 clones, 80% to 90% of them singletons. Specimen: peripheral blood. The receptors stem from a man between 65 and 80 years old with acute or convalescent COVID-19. Both conserved end residues are part of each CDR3. D genes are given only for firm matches. Clone size is given for some rows only: seen once, a few or many times, or a class if the clone is expanded.

.	TRBV28	TRBJ1-2	.	CASSLLAPGDDYGYTF	TGTGCCAGCAGTTTATTAGCCCCAGGGGACGACTATGGCTACACCTTC
.	TRBV27	TRBJ2-7	.	CASSSSYRYEQYF	TGTGCCAGCAGTTCCTCCTACCGCTACGAGCAGTACTTC
.	TRBV7-2	TRBJ1-3	.	CASSPRGGLEGNTIYF	TGTGCCAGCAGTCCGAGGGGGGGATTGGAAGGAAACACCATATATTTT
.	TRBV4-2	TRBJ2-7	.	CASSQTGSYEQYF	TGTGCCAGCAGCCAAACCGGTTCCTACGAGCAGTACTTC
.	TRBV28	TRBJ1-6	.	CASSFGGGYAYNSPLHF	TGTGCCAGCAGTTTCGGAGGTGGCTATGCCTATAATTCACCCCTCCACTTT
few	TRBV7-3	TRBJ2-1	TRBD2	CASSLDTSGKTEQFF	TGTGCCAGCAGCTTAGATACTAGCGGGAAGACTGAGCAGTTCTTC
.	TRBV2	TRBJ2-1	TRBD1	CASSERTGNNEQFF	TGTGCCAGCAGTGAACGGACAGGGAACAATGAGCAGTTCTTC
.	TRBV5-1	TRBJ2-1	TRBD1	CASSKPGTGGKHEQFF	TGCGCCAGCAGTAAGCCCGGGACAGGGGGTAAGCATGAGCAGTTCTTC
.	TRBV29-1	TRBJ1-1	TRBD1	CSVALGQLNTEAFF	TGCAGCGTTGCCCTGGGACAGCTGAACACTGAAGCTTTCTTT
once	TRBV5-1	TRBJ1-5	.	CASSLGPENQPQHF	TGCGCCAGCAGCTTGGGTCCGGAGAATCAGCCCCAGCATTTT
.	TRBV6-5	TRBJ2-5	TRBD2	CASGRGTTPQETQYF	TGTGCCAGCGGCAGAGGGACTACGCCACAAGAGACCCAGTACTTC
.	TRBV30	TRBJ2-3	.	CAWRGRGTDTQYF	TGTGCCTGGAGGGGGAGGGGGACAGATACGCAGTATTTT
.	TRBV30	TRBJ1-5	.	CAWSRSLLGNQPQHF	TGTGCCTGGAGTCGCTCCCTATTAGGCAATCAGCCCCAGCATTTT
.	TRBV6-5	TRBJ1-1	TRBD1	CASLRGLGTEAFF	TGTGCCAGCCTTAGGGGGCTTGGCACTGAAGCTTTCTTT
once	TRBV24-1	TRBJ2-1	TRBD2	CATSDERLAQGNEQFF	TGTGCCACCAGTGACGAAAGACTAGCTCAAGGGAATGAGCAGTTCTTC
.	TRBV20-1	TRBJ2-1	.	CSASGREEGFF	TGCAGTGCTAGTGGACGAGAGGAGGGGTTCTTC
.	TRBV5-5	TRBJ1-3	.	CASSLVAVSGNTIYF	TGTGCCAGCAGCTTGGTGGCAGTCTCTGGAAACACCATATATTTT
.	TRBV7-9	TRBJ2-5	TRBD2	CASSLGTSGAETQYF	TGTGCCAGCAGCTTGGGGACTAGCGGCGCCGAGACCCAGTACTTC